This TCR beta chain appears in the sequencing data of a study of cytomegalovirus exposure and HLA in healthy donors. Details on this clone: Antigen specificity is unknown.

Notes on the study in general: About 87% or about 30% of the time was how often most TCR beta V segments were productive, according to an earlier analysis. Highly shared variants forming one cluster were likely a sequencing artifact.

Researchers ran the PCR with 60 Vbeta and 13 Jbeta primers. Sequencing used immunoSEQ multiplex PCR; TCRdb keeps in-frame clones, though not all of them. In the table there are 100,000 to 150,000 clones, 75% to 85% of which are singletons. V shed 4 bases and J 4 bases; nucleotides not matched to a gene: 8. Germline CDR1 MNHNS, CDR2 SASEGT. The CDR3 has 15 residues. This sequence was found in a man aged 25 to 45 in good health and CMV-seropositive. The chain links TRBV6-1 to TRBJ2-7; TRBD2 aligns across 9 bases. The sample consisted of PBMCs. CDR3 in amino acids: CASSVGRGGYYEQYF. DNA of the CDR3: TGTGCCAGCAGTGTAGGGCGGGGGGGCTATTACGAGCAGTACTTC.